Each of the 4 T cell receptor beta chains below was sequenced from the same sample in a study of neurological immune-mediated disorders. TCRdb used MiXCR to reprocess the 5' RACE reads, holding one entry per CDR3 protein. The data show about 39,000 distinct CDR3 sequences, around 7.2% seen once. Input material: CD4+ T cells from blood. The receptors were sampled from a man in his fifties in good health.

This clonotype was seen ten or more times. The V and J genes are TRBV5-5 and TRBJ2-5, with D possibly matching TRBD2 (5 bases). V was shortened by 4 bases and J by 2 bases, with 15 bases between the two germline ends. Germline assignment: CDR1 SGHKS and CDR2 YYEKEE (reference sequence). CDR3 length: 15 amino acids. This CDR3 reads CASSLGEGRQETQYF. Here the CDR3 DNA reads TGTGCCAGCAGCCTGGGTGAGGGTCGTCAAGAGACCCAGTACTTC.

This clonotype was seen ten or more times. The rearrangement links TRBV12-3 or TRBV12-4 to TRBJ2-1, with D unresolved. V gave up 3 bases and J gave up 9 bases, with 6 bases separating them. The CDR3 extends over 11 amino acids. The CDR3 DNA reads as TGTGCCAGCAGTTTGGGCACTGAGCAGTTCTTC. It codes for CASSLGTEQFF.

V usage is TRBV11-1 and J usage is TRBJ2-7, with TRBD1 identical over 8 bases. V trimming: 5 bases; J trimming: 5 bases; junction bases outside the gene matches: 14. Germline V gene sequence: CDR1 SGHAT, CDR2 FQDESV (reference sequence). This CDR3 region has 16 residues. The chain's CDR3 is CASSAMSRGLQNEQYF. The CDR3 DNA is TGTGCCAGCAGCGCGATGTCCAGGGGGCTCCAGAACGAGCAGTACTTC.

In its sample, this clonotype is medium-sized (0.01 to 0.1%). The chain has TRBV28 and TRBJ2-1; TRBD2 is a possible D gene (5 bases). This CDR3 is 12 amino acids long. Germline loops: CDR1 MDHEN, CDR2 SYDVKM. Between the trimmed V and J ends, which lost 6 bases and 10 bases, there was a span of 13 bases. The CDR3 reads CASSQVGEEQFF. Written as DNA, the CDR3 is TGTGCCAGCAGCCAAGTTGGGGAGGAGCAGTTCTTC.